These 30 T cell receptor beta chains share one sample of origin, sequenced in a study of T cell repertoires in cytomegalovirus infection. TCRdb reprocessed the reads via MiXCR and lists one record per CDR3 protein. Of 95,000 to 120,000 distinct CDR3 sequences listed, under 35% are singletons. Their antigens remain unidentified. Sequencing used CD8+ T cells from cultured PBMCs, obtained from culture after CMV antigen stimulation. The receptors shown here come from a human donor in good health (CMV status not recorded). Some clones in this sample may be carry-over from other donors' samples.

The CDR3 loop is CASSTRTSGVDTDTQYF. The CDR3 bases are TGTGCCAGTAGTACCCGGACTAGCGGGGTGGACACAGATACGCAGTATTTT. V is TRBV19 and J is TRBJ2-3; 12 bases are a match to TRBD2. The CDR3 extends over 17 amino acids. Germline V gives CDR1 LNHDA, CDR2 SQIVND (reference sequence). V lost 4 bases and J lost 2; bases outside the gene matches: 7.

V usage is TRBV7-9 and J usage is TRBJ2-7; D remains ambiguous. Trimming stripped 5 bases from V and 6 bases from J, with 14 bases between. The CDR3 totals 13 residues. The germline V gene has CDR1 SEHNR and CDR2 FQNEAQ (reference sequence). CDR3 sequence (DNA): TGTGCCAGCAGCCCCGCGTCGAGTCCCGAGCAGTACTTC. This translates into CASSPASSPEQYF. Full variable domain (rest looked up from reference TRBV7-9 and TRBJ2-7): DTGVSQNPRHKITKRGQNVTFRCDPISEHNRLYWYRQTLGQGPEFLTYFQNEAQLEKSRLLSDRFSAERPKGSFSTLEIQRTEQGDSAMYLCASSPASSPEQYFGPGTRLTVT.

The chain links TRBV7-9 to TRBJ2-7; D is undetermined. The CDR3 has 16 residues. Germline V gene sequence: CDR1 SEHNR, CDR2 FQNEAQ (reference sequence). Trimming removed 2 bases from V and 2 bases from J, with 16 bases in between. The CDR3 here is CASSLQITRETYEQYF. The DNA of the CDR3 is TGTGCCAGCAGCTTACAAATTACCCGCGAGACCTACGAGCAGTACTTC.

This clonotype was counted at least ten times. CDR3 DNA sequence: TGTGCCAGCAGTTACTCACAGGGGGCGCGGGAGCAGTACTTC. Amino acid sequence: CASSYSQGAREQYF. This chain links TRBV6-5 with TRBJ2-7, with 9 nucleotides matching TRBD1. The CDR3 is 14 amino acids. CDR1 is MNHEY and CDR2 is SVGAGI in the germline V gene. Unmatched junction bases numbered 4, after V lost 0 bases and J lost 7 bases.

The gene calls are TRBV6-1 and TRBJ2-1, with TRBD1 identical over 10 bases. The V gene's germline CDR1 is MNHNS and CDR2 SASEGT. The junction had 2 bases not matched to a gene; V was cut back by 3 bases and J by 3 bases. The CDR3 spans 15 residues. CDR3 sequence (DNA): TGTGCCAGCAGTGAGGACAGGGGGGGCTACAATGAGCAGTTCTTC. Amino acids: CASSEDRGGYNEQFF.

The chain has TRBV27 and TRBJ1-1; a weak D match, TRBD1 (5 bases). The CDR3 runs 12 residues. V shed 7 bases and J shed 9 bases, with 15 bases lying between them. CDR1 is MNHEY, CDR2 SMNVEV, per germline (reference sequence). CDR3 sequence (DNA): TGTGCCAGCACTACAGGCTCCCTCAAAGCTTTCTTT. Translation: CASTTGSLKAFF.

The CDR3 coding sequence is TGCGCCAGCAGCCAAGATGGTAGCGGGGTCGCCTACAATGAGCAGTTCTTC. Its protein is CASSQDGSGVAYNEQFF. The rearrangement joins TRBV4-1 to TRBJ2-1, with 8 bases matching TRBD2. V was pared by 0 bases and J by 2 bases, with 6 bases of the junction left unmatched. Germline CDR1 and CDR2: MGHRA and YSYEKL. This CDR3 has 17 amino acids.

There are a few counts of this clonotype. J is TRBJ1-1 and V is TRBV6-5; D unresolved. The V end was cut by 3 bases, the J end by 8 bases, with 25 bases between. This CDR3 is built from 17 residues. In germline, CDR1 is MNHEY, CDR2 SVGAGI. CDR3 nucleotide sequence: TGTGCCAGCAGTTATTCAACCATCGGCTTAGGGTCTAAAGAAGCTTTCTTT. Translation: CASSYSTIGLGSKEAFF.

This chain connects TRBV5-6 to TRBJ2-5; D unresolved. Germline V gene sequence: CDR1 SGHDT, CDR2 YYEEEE. The CDR3 runs 13 residues. V was cut by 0 bases and J by 1 base, with 4 bases left in between. The chain's CDR3 is CASSLGSQETQYF. The DNA for the CDR3 is TGTGCCAGCAGCTTGGGGAGCCAAGAGACCCAGTACTTC.

V usage is TRBV12-3 or TRBV12-4 and J usage is TRBJ2-1; TRBD2 agrees at 11 bases. Losses at the gene ends were 4 bases for V and 4 bases for J; bases not matched to a gene: 3. The CDR3 extends over 15 amino acids. The CDR3: CASSYLAGGYNEQFF. CDR3 in DNA: TGTGCCAGCAGTTACTTAGCGGGGGGGTACAATGAGCAGTTCTTC.

In this sample, this clonotype turned up a few times. At one boundary the junction diverges from the germline segment, which might be a read error. The chain employs TRBV7-2 and TRBJ2-3, with D possibly TRBD1 on 6 matching bases. This CDR3 comprises 13 residues. From germline, CDR1 is SGHTA and CDR2 FQGNSA. The CDR3 reads CASSFSTGTDTHF. CDR3 nucleotide sequence: TGTGCCAGCAGCTTCTCGACAGGCACAGATACGCATTTT.

A few counts support this clonotype. The V and J genes are TRBV6-1 and TRBJ1-2, with D possibly TRBD1 on 6 matching bases. The germline V gene has CDR1 MNHNS and CDR2 SASEGT. This CDR3 has 18 residues. With 2 bases removed from V and 5 bases from J, the gap between germline ends came to 24 bases. The CDR3 protein is CASSELRNPRQVLYGYTF. Here the CDR3 DNA reads TGTGCCAGCAGTGAACTCAGGAATCCGAGACAGGTTCTTTATGGCTACACCTTC.

This clonotype was seen ten or more times. V is TRBV24-1 and J is TRBJ2-5; D gene ambiguous. The CDR3 has 14 residues. Germline CDR1 KGHDR, CDR2 SFDVKD. V dropped 1 base and J dropped 2 bases, with 7 bases sitting between them. The CDR3 sequence: CATSDFTSQETQYF. CDR3 DNA sequence: TGTGCCACCAGTGATTTCACCTCGCAAGAGACCCAGTACTTC.

The rearrangement uses TRBV2 and TRBJ1-2, with D unresolved. Between the trimmed V and J ends, which lost 3 bases and 1 base, there was a span of 18 bases. The CDR3 spans 17 residues. Germline lookup yields CDR1 SNHLY and CDR2 FYNNEI. CDR3 nucleotide sequence: TGTGCCAGCAGTGATGGAAGGGCAGCAATTGTTAACTATGGCTACACCTTC. This translates into CASSDGRAAIVNYGYTF.

The CDR3 loop reads CAISAEGTGDTEAFF. The CDR3 nucleotides read TGTGCCATCAGTGCCGAAGGGACAGGGGACACTGAAGCTTTCTTT. This chain links TRBV10-3 with TRBJ1-1, with 10 bases identical to TRBD1. The CDR3 consists of 15 residues. From germline, CDR1 is ENHRY and CDR2 SYGVKD. V dropped 4 bases and J dropped 3; count of bases not matched to a gene: 5.

The chain employs TRBV7-3 and TRBJ1-2; TRBD1 might be the D (5 bases). The CDR3 loop spans 17 amino acids. Germline CDR1 is SGHTA and CDR2 is FQGTGA. V lost 4 bases and J 4 bases, leaving 22 bases between the germline ends. The CDR3 sequence: CASSSNPLGVGVYGYTF. The CDR3 bases are TGTGCCAGCAGCTCAAACCCCTTGGGCGTGGGGGTCTATGGCTACACCTTC.

This clonotype was seen a few times. This rearrangement joins TRBV20-1 to TRBJ1-5; TRBD1 is a possible D gene (5 bases). Germline V lookup: CDR1 DFQATT, CDR2 SNEGSKA (reference sequence). The germline V and J ends were trimmed by 0 bases and 4 bases, with 13 bases remaining between them. The CDR3 consists of 15 residues. The CDR3 region has the DNA TGCAGTGCTAGAGATCGGAGGCAGGGAAATCAGCCCCAGCATTTT. Translated: CSARDRRQGNQPQHF.

V and J are TRBV7-8 and TRBJ2-7, with D perhaps given as TRBD1 or TRBD2 (6 bases each). This CDR3 has 15 residues. V was shortened by 3 bases and J by 2 bases, with 14 bases between the two germline ends. Germline CDR1 SGHVS, CDR2 FQNEAQ. The DNA for the CDR3 is TGTGCCAGCAGCTTGGGGGGCAGCGTCCCCTACGAGCAGTACTTC. This encodes CASSLGGSVPYEQYF.

The chain couples TRBV27 to TRBJ1-6; D unresolved. Trimming removed 7 bases at V and 4 bases at J, with 17 bases between. Germline V gene data show CDR1 as MNHEY and CDR2 as SMNVEV (reference sequence). This CDR3 is built from 16 residues. The CDR3 nucleotides read TGTGCCAGCAAGACGATGGCAGCCCCTTATAATTCACCCCTCCACTTT. Encoded protein: CASKTMAAPYNSPLHF.

For the CDR3, the DNA is TGTGCCAGCAGTTTCTTCCGGCGCGGGGACGGGACTAGCGACTCCTACGAGCAGTACTTC. It codes for CASSFFRRGDGTSDSYEQYF. The V call is TRBV12-3 or TRBV12-4, the J call TRBJ2-7; 10 bases align to TRBD2. The CDR3 extends over 20 amino acids. The ends lost 3 bases at V and 0 bases at J; junction bases unmatched: 17.

In this sample, this clonotype turned up a few times. The rearrangement uses TRBV7-6 and TRBJ1-2, with 9 bases aligning to TRBD1. From germline, CDR1 is SGHVS and CDR2 FNYEAQ. This CDR3 region has 17 residues. The trim removed 5 bases at V and 1 base at J, leaving 11 bases unmatched. This CDR3 reads CASSLSFGQGSNYGYTF. In nucleotides, the CDR3 is TGTGCCAGCAGCCTAAGTTTCGGACAGGGGAGTAACTATGGCTACACCTTC.

This chain uses TRBV4-1 with TRBJ1-1, with D possibly matching TRBD1 (6 bases). Germline assignment: CDR1 MGHRA and CDR2 YSYEKL. The CDR3 contains 17 residues. V lost 2 bases, J lost 3 bases, and 19 bases lay in between. The CDR3 is CASSQYPKTGMDTEAFF. The CDR3 DNA reads TGCGCCAGCAGCCAATACCCGAAAACAGGGATGGACACTGAAGCTTTCTTT.

The genes are TRBV12-5 and TRBJ1-2; TRBD1 agrees at 10 bases. CDR3 length: 16 residues. Germline assignment: CDR1 LGHNT and CDR2 FRNRAP. V shed 3 bases and J 2 bases; nucleotides not matched to a gene: 6. The CDR3 protein is CASGFTGTGDNYGYTF. As DNA, the CDR3 is TGTGCTAGTGGTTTCACGGGGACAGGGGACAACTATGGCTACACCTTC.

The chain recombines TRBV4-1 with TRBJ1-2; TRBD1 aligns across 7 bases. V trimming: 0 bases; J trimming: 8 bases; junction bases outside the gene matches: 12. CDR3 length equals 16 residues. Germline CDR1 and CDR2: MGHRA and YSYEKL. CDR3 nucleotides: TGCGCCAGCAGCCAAGAGATACCCACAGGGGTGGGCGGCTACACCTTC. As protein: CASSQEIPTGVGGYTF.

The chain has TRBV5-6 and TRBJ1-2; TRBD1 is a possible D gene (5 bases). Trimming removed 6 bases at V and 2 bases at J, with 8 bases between. The germline gives CDR1 SGHDT, CDR2 YYEEEE. This CDR3 region has 12 residues. The CDR3 loop reads CASNRQNYGYTF. The CDR3 DNA reads as TGTGCCAGCAACAGGCAGAACTATGGCTACACCTTC.

V is TRBV7-2 and J is TRBJ2-6; D not resolved. The CDR3 runs 20 residues. CDR1 is SGHTA, CDR2 FQGNSA, per germline. Deletions cut 2 bases from V and 0 bases from J, with 20 bases between. The CDR3 sequence: CASSLSPGNWAHSGANVLTF. As DNA, the CDR3 is TGTGCCAGCAGCTTATCCCCTGGGAACTGGGCTCACTCTGGGGCCAACGTCCTGACTTTC.

The rearrangement links TRBV20-1 to TRBJ1-5; D is perhaps TRBD1 (5 bases). The CDR3 contains 16 residues. Germline assignment: CDR1 DFQATT and CDR2 SNEGSKA (reference sequence). V dropped 2 bases and J dropped 6 bases, with 20 bases sitting between them. This CDR3 reads CSARPTPKAGLQPQHF. The CDR3 DNA is TGCAGTGCTAGACCGACCCCAAAGGCAGGGCTTCAGCCCCAGCATTTT.

This clonotype was found a few times. This rearrangement joins TRBV6-1 to TRBJ1-5; D is unclear. CDR3 size: 15 residues. CDR1 and CDR2 (germline): MNHNS, SASEGT. V lost 1 base to trimming and J lost 5 bases, with 12 bases between them. CDR3 nucleotide sequence: TGTGCCAGCAGTGAAGTGATGACCACCCATCAGCCCCAGCATTTT. Translated: CASSEVMTTHQPQHF.

This clonotype has a single count. The rearrangement links TRBV6-1 to TRBJ1-5; D may be TRBD1 (6 bases). There are 14 residues in the CDR3. The V and J ends lost 3 bases and 4 bases respectively, with 10 bases between them. The V gene's germline CDR1 is MNHNS and CDR2 SASEGT. CDR3 protein: CASSDRGGNQPQHF. The CDR3 bases are TGTGCCAGCAGTGATAGGGGGGGTAATCAGCCCCAGCATTTT.

The chain combines TRBV7-4 with TRBJ2-3; 7 nucleotides agree with TRBD1. V shed 5 bases, J shed 2 bases, and the junction held 1 base outside the gene matches. CDR1 is SGHVT and CDR2 is SQSDAQ in the germline V gene. The CDR3 extends over 13 amino acids. The CDR3 sequence is CASSTGVTDTQYF. CDR3 DNA: TGTGCCAGCAGCACAGGGGTCACAGATACGCAGTATTTT.